These 2 T cell receptor beta chains originate from one sample sequenced in a study of human T cells and chemical hapten exposure. TCRdb re-analysed the RACE reads in MiXCR, keeping a single row per CDR3 protein. The sample lists some 180,000 distinct CDR3 sequences, approximately 20% occurring once. The time point here: patch test 1, 2 weeks after DPC sensitization. Treatment defined: therapeutic diphenylcyclopropenone sensitization with weekly scalp DPC. The input for sequencing was whole blood, taken in connection with sensitization to the hapten diphenylcyclopropenone (DPC). The receptor set was obtained from a woman between 50 and 59 years old with alopecia areata. Some clones in this sample may be carry-over from other donors' samples.

A few counts support this clonotype. The V and J genes are TRBV11-2 and TRBJ1-1, with D possibly matching TRBD1 (6 bases). Germline CDR1 reads SGHAT; CDR2 reads FQNNGV. Trimming cost V 0 bases and J 6 bases, with 14 bases left between them. CDR3 length: 15 amino acids. The CDR3 spells CASSLDHGGRAEAFF. CDR3 nucleotides: TGTGCCAGCAGCTTAGACCATGGGGGCAGGGCTGAAGCTTTCTTT.

In its sample, this clonotype was seen a few times. This rearrangement joins TRBV3-1 to TRBJ2-1; unclear D gene. This CDR3 comprises 14 residues. Germline V CDR1 and CDR2: LGHDT, YNNKEL (reference sequence). Trimming took off 1 base at V and 3 bases at J, with 7 bases between the two ends. The CDR3 region has the DNA TGTGCCAGCAGCCAAGTGACGGACTACAATGAGCAGTTCTTC. This encodes CASSQVTDYNEQFF.